This TCR beta chain was recovered during a study of blood T cell repertoires in COVID-19. At the level of the study: Samples came from the United States, Italy and Spain, spanning acute and convalescent COVID-19. T cells, B-cell-depleted T cells, or PBMCs supplied cDNA or gDNA.

Two negative PCRs, clearance, or symptom resolution characterized the recovered Cohort 3 donors. The germline V gene encodes CDR1 SNHLY and CDR2 FYNNEI. The CDR3 loop spans 14 amino acids. J lost 4 bases, V lost 7 bases, and 7 bases had no gene match. Per the original data handling: Amplified reference gene primers provided the basis for estimating nucleated cell counts. Method: immunoSEQ multiplex PCR; TCRdb's copy keeps in-frame clones and lacks some. That table is the source of V, J and clone size, and D and trimming were worked out from the DNA. The table lists around 310,000 clones, about nine tenths of them singletons, with approximately 8.8% in the top ten.

The clonotype was recovered from a woman in her 40s who had recovered from COVID-19. Sequenced input: PBMCs or T cells enriched from blood (not recorded which). This sequence joins TRBV2 and TRBJ2-1; TRBD2 matches 7 bases. CDR3 residues: CASTRTSRYNEQFF. The DNA for the CDR3 is TGTGCCAGCACCAGGACTAGTAGATACAATGAGCAGTTCTTC.